Included here is one T cell receptor (beta chain) sequence, with context. This clone came up once. What antigen it recognizes has not been identified. One base away there is no much larger clone; base qualities are not given. The sample originates from a study of blood T cell repertoires in COVID-19 (TCRdb year 2020). In the study overall: Samples from collaborators originated in the United States, Italy and Spain and spanned both the acute and convalescent phases of COVID-19. The material from the prospective study consisted of cDNA or gDNA derived from T cells, B-cell-depleted T cells, or PBMCs. Deeply sampled blood TCRbeta repertoires from subjects exposed to, actively infected with, or recovered from COVID-19 were included in the dataset. A freely available public database, intended as a resource for researchers studying the immune response to SARS-CoV-2, is where the repertoires were released. The samples were drawn from two sources: the first 160 participants of the ongoing ImmuneRACE study, and 1,254 subjects contributed by 6 global collaborators. The sample metadata nearly always contained a de-identified subject ID, COVID-19 status, age in years and sex. Where HLA class I and class II types were available, the types were taken from metadata supplied by the sample provider, not from assay-based typing. Study-level results and caveats: The quantity of clinical and demographic metadata differed by source and by participant and was supplied without curation.

TCRbeta CDR3 regions were amplified from genomic DNA using the immunoSEQ Assay, a bias-controlled multiplex PCR. In the original analysis: The number of nucleated cells in each sample was estimated by amplification of reference gene primers within the assay. To quantify the absolute abundance of each unique TCRbeta CDR3 rearrangement, sequence reads were collapsed and filtered. Productive Simpson clonality was computed per sample as the square root of Simpson's diversity index over productive rearrangements. What TCRdb holds here is the immuneACCESS table cut down to in-frame rearrangements. Part of the clones is not present; checked against another copy, under half of the missing clones reflect an unresolved V gene, and the others are unexplained. V and J calls and clone size follow that table, whereas D and trimming were derived from the DNA. The table for this sample lists hundreds of thousands of clones; approximately 82% of them were counted only once. The top ten hold around 2.6% of the sample.

V is reduced by 0 bases and J by 5 bases, leaving a spacing of 17 bases between them. Spanning cysteine to phenylalanine, the CDR3 consists of 16 amino acids. This entry keeps only the CDR3 DNA: 48 bases, framed from base 1. Looking up the germline V gene yields CDR1 SGHTS and CDR2 YDEGEE. Collaborating institutions collected whole blood in K2EDTA tubes following their own protocols. For TCRbeta analysis, collaborators shipped samples in one of three forms: frozen whole blood, isolated PBMCs, or DNA extracted from either of those sample types. The sequence derives from a woman in her 70s with active or convalescent COVID-19. The V gene is TRBV5-8 and the J gene is TRBJ2-5; matching of 6 bases hints at TRBD2 as the D gene. The sample comprised peripheral blood. The CDR3 has the sequence CASSLGRAGGVETQYF. In nucleotide form, the sequence is TGTGCCAGCAGCTTGGGGAGGGCCGGGGGAGTGGAGACCCAGTACTTC.